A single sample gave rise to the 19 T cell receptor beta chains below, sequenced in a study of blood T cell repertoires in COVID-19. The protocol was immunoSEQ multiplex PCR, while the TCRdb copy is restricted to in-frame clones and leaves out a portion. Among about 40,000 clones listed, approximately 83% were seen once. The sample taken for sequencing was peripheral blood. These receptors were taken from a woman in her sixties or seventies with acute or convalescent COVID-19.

The CDR3 is CASSGTSGGTGELFF. The CDR3 bases are TGTGCCAGCAGCGGGACTAGCGGGGGCACCGGGGAGCTGTTTTTT. V and J are TRBV9 and TRBJ2-2; the match to TRBD2 covers 13 bases. This CDR3 region has 15 residues. Germline V gene lookup returns CDR1 SGDLS and CDR2 YYNGEE. The V gene end was trimmed by 3 bases and the J gene end by 4 bases; junction bases not matched to a gene: 0.

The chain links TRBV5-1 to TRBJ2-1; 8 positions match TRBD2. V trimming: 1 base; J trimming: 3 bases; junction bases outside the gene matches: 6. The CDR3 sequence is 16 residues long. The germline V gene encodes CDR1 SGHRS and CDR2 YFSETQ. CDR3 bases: TGCGCCAGCAGCTTGTTGGGACTAGGGTTCTACAATGAGCAGTTCTTC. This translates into CASSLLGLGFYNEQFF.

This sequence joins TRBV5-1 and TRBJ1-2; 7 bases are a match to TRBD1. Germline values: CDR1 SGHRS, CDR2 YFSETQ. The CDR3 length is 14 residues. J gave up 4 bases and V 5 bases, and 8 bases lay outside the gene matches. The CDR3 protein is CASRLDRALYGYTF. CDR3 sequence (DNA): TGCGCCAGCAGGTTAGACAGGGCACTCTATGGCTACACCTTC. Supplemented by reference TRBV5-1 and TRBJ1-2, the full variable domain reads KAGVTQTPRYLIKTRGQQVTLSCSPISGHRSVSWYQQTPGQGLQFLFEYFSETQRNKGNFPGRFSGRQFSNSRSEMNVSTLELGDSALYLCASRLDRALYGYTFGSGTRLTVV.

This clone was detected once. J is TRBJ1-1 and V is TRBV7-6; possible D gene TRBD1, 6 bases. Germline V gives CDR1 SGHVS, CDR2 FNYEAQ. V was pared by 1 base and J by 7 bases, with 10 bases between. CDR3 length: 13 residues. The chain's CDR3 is CASSLVGTSEAFF. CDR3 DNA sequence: TGTGCCAGCAGCTTAGTAGGGACAAGTGAAGCTTTCTTT.

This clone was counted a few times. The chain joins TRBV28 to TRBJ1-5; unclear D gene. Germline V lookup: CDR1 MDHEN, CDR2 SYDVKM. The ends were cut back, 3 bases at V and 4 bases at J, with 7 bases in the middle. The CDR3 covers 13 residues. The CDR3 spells CASSFVDNQPQHF. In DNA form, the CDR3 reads TGTGCCAGCAGTTTCGTAGATAATCAGCCCCAGCATTTT.

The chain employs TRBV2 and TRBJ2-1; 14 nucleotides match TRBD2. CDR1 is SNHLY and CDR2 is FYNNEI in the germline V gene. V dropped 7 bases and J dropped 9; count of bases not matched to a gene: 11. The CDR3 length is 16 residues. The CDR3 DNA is TGTGCCAGCAATACCCCCGGACTAGCGGGGGGAATTGAGCAGTTCTTC. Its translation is CASNTPGLAGGIEQFF.

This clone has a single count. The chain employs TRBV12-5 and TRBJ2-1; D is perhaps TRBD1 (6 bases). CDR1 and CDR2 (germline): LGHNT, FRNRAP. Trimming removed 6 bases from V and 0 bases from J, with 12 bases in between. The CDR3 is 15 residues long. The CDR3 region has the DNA TGTGCTAGTGGGACACAGGGAAGCTCCTACAATGAGCAGTTCTTC. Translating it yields CASGTQGSSYNEQFF.

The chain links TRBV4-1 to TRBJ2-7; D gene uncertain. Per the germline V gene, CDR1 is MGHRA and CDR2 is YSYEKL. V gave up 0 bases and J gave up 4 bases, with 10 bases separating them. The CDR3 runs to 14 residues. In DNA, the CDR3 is TGCGCCAGCAGCCAAGATACCATGCTATACGAGCAGTACTTC. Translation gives CASSQDTMLYEQYF.

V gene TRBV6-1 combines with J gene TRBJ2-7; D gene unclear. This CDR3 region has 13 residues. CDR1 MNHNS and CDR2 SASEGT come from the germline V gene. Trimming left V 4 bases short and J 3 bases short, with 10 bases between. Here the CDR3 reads CASSGAIHYEQYF. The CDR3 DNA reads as TGTGCCAGCAGTGGAGCCATACACTACGAGCAGTACTTC.

In DNA, the CDR3 is TGTGCCAGCAGTCCTTTACCCGGGAATAGCGGGAGGGAAAGAGATACGCAGTATTTT. It translates to CASSPLPGNSGRERDTQYF. The gene calls are TRBV2 and TRBJ2-3; 11 bases are shared with TRBD2. The germline CDR1 and CDR2 sequences are SNHLY and FYNNEI. V shed 5 bases, J shed 5 bases, and the junction held 18 bases outside the gene matches. The CDR3 is 19 residues long. Full variable domain (outside the CDR3, taken from reference TRBV2 and TRBJ2-3): EPEVTQTPSHQVTQMGQEVILRCVPISNHLYFYWYRQILGQKVEFLVSFYNNEISEKSEIFDDQFSVERPDGSNFTLKIRSTKLEDSAMYFCASSPLPGNSGRERDTQYFGPGTRLTVL.

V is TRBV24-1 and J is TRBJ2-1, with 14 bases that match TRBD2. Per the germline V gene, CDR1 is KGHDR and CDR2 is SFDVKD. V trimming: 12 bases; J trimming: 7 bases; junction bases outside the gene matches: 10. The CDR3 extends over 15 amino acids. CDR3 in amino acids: CAAATSGRAGNEQFF. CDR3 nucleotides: TGTGCCGCCGCGACTAGCGGGAGGGCCGGGAATGAGCAGTTCTTC.

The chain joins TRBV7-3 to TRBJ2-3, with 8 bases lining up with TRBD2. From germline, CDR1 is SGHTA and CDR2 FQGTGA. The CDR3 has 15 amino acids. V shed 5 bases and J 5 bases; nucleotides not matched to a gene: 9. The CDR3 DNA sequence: TGTGCCAGCAGCGTGAGAGCGGGAGCTGAAGATACGCAGTATTTT. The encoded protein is CASSVRAGAEDTQYF. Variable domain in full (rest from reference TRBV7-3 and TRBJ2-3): GAGVSQTPSNKVTEKGKYVELRCDPISGHTALYWYRQSLGQGPEFLIYFQGTGAADDSGLPNDRFFAVRPEGSVSTLKIQRTERGDSAVYLCASSVRAGAEDTQYFGPGTRLTVL.

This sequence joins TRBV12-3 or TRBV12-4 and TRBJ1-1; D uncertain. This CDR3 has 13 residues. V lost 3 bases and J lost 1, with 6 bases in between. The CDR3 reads CASSLYRNTEAFF. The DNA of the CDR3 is TGTGCCAGCAGTTTGTACAGGAACACTGAAGCTTTCTTT.

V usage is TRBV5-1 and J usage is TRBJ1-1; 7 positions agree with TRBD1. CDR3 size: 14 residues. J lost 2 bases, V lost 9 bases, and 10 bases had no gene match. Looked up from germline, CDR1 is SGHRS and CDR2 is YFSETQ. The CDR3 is CATSKNRGNTEAFF. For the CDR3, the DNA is TGCGCCACCTCTAAAAACAGGGGAAACACTGAAGCTTTCTTT.

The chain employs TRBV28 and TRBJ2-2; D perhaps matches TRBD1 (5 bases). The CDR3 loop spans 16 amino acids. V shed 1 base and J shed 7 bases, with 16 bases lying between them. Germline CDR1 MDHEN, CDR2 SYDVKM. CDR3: CASSLSVAGKGGELFF. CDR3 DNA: TGTGCCAGCAGTTTATCCGTAGCAGGGAAAGGCGGGGAGCTGTTTTTT. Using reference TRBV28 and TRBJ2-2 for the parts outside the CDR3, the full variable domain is DVKVTQSSRYLVKRTGEKVFLECVQDMDHENMFWYRQDPGLGLRLIYFSYDVKMKEKGDIPEGYSVSREKKERFSLILESASTNQTSMYLCASSLSVAGKGGELFFGEGSRLTVL.

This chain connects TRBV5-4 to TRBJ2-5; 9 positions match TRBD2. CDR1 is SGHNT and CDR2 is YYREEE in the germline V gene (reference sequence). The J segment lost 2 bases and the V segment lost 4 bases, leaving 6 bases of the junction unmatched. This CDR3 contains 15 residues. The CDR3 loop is CASSPFAGGQETQYF. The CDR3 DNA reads TGTGCCAGCAGCCCCTTCGCGGGGGGGCAAGAGACCCAGTACTTC.

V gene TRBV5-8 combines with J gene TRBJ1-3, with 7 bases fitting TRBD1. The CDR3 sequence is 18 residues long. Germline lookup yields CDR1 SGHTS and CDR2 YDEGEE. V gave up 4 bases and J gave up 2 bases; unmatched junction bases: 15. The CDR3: CASSPVGGGAYTGNTIYF. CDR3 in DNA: TGTGCCAGCAGCCCAGTAGGAGGGGGCGCTTATACTGGAAACACCATATATTTT.

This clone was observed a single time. Here the CDR3 DNA reads TGTGCCAGCAGCCAAGGGGCAACTTCACCCCTCCACTTT. Translated: CASSQGATSPLHF. The V call is TRBV3-1 (or the pseudogene TRBV3-2), the J call TRBJ1-6; D is undetermined. In germline, CDR1 is LGHDT, CDR2 YNNKEL (reference sequence). There are 13 residues in the CDR3. The V end was cut by 1 base, the J end by 9 bases, with 7 bases between.

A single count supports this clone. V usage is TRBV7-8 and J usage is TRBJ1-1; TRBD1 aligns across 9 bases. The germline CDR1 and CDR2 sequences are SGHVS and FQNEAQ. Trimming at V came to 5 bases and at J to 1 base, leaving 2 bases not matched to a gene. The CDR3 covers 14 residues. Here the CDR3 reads CASSKGQGNTEAFF. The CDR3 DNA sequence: TGTGCCAGCAGCAAGGGACAGGGGAACACTGAAGCTTTCTTT.